The sequence of this T cell receptor (beta chain) was determined in a study of metastatic and nonmetastatic thyroid tumors. The overall study: Repertoire data that came from the blood and tumor or nodule tissue of malignant and benign thyroid patients were compared. Overall study results and limits: Malignant thyroid tumors reportedly exceeded benign nodules significantly in TCR beta diversity, with the difference appearing in blood and tumor.

MiXCR reprocessed the PCR reads for TCRdb. This sample has 75,000 to 100,000 clones; about 13% occur once, and the top ten carry 10% to 12%. Germline lookup yields CDR1 SGHVS and CDR2 FQNEAQ. The CDR3 length is 17 residues. Losses at the gene ends were 4 bases for V and 5 bases for J; bases not matched to a gene: 13. The table lists this clone with many counts. No antigen is known for it. Patients underwent thyroid surgery, and none had received any treatment before it. This receptor was identified in a female donor with papillary thyroid cancer or a benign thyroid nodule (not recorded which). Some clones in this sample may be carry-over from other donors' samples. The chain carries TRBV7-8 and TRBJ1-4, with 7 bases lining up with TRBD1. The material sequenced was blood. The DNA of the CDR3 is TGTGCCAGCAGCTCCCATAGGGGGACAGCCAAAAATGAAAAACTGTTTTTT. It translates to CASSSHRGTAKNEKLFF.